This T cell receptor beta chain was sequenced during a study of shared clonotypes between healthy human individuals. The length of the CDR3 is 15 residues. J was trimmed by 0 bases and V by 0 bases; bases with no gene match: 2. The germline CDR1 and CDR2 sequences are MNHEY and SMNVEV (reference sequence). TCRdb's table, derived via immunoSEQ multiplex PCR, lists solely in-frame clones and lacks some. The table shows about half a million clones, with approximately 78% occurring only once. J is TRBJ2-7 and V is TRBV27; the match to TRBD2 covers 7 bases. The sequence was obtained from a woman between 40 and 55 years old in good health. Some clones in this sample may be carry-over from other donors' samples. The sequenced material came from PBMCs. For the CDR3, the DNA is TGTGCCAGCAGTTTATCGTCGGGGGGCTCCTACGAGCAGTACTTC. Amino acids: CASSLSSGGSYEQYF.